This T cell receptor beta chain was observed in a study of cytomegalovirus exposure and HLA in healthy donors listed by TCRdb under 2017. Notes on the research overall: According to a later analysis, one platform produced both the 110 or so validation repertoires and the 666 repertoires of the first cohort. Besides the first cohort of hundreds of subjects, a separate validation cohort made up of 120 different subjects was used. The study combined high-throughput TCR immunosequencing, statistical association of individual TCRs with disease status, and machine learning to predict cytomegalovirus infection status. The study aimed to test whether signatures of past pathogen exposure could be identified by cataloging public T cell receptors. The full study reports these points: In vitro tests confirmed that a few of the cytomegalovirus-associated TCR beta chains recognize cytomegalovirus antigens. In the study, 164 TCR beta chains were listed as associated with cytomegalovirus. Most TCR sequences were seen in very few donors, while some public TCRs were found in many individuals. The classifier was reported to diagnose cytomegalovirus status with high specificity and sensitivity in both the original and validation cohorts. A later analysis had no HLA typing for the validation cohort, so co-occurrence there was scored across all 110 or so repertoires. The authors suggested that the approach could potentially be generalized to other disease states and immunological phenotypes. Of the cluster scores, roughly 95% were above 0 in a later analysis, which found that TCRs clustered in the first cohort also tended to co-occur in the 120 or so validation repertoires.

As encoded in the germline V gene, CDR1 is MGHRA while CDR2 is YSYEKL. The germline V end is reduced by 3 bases and the J end by 2 bases; junction bases left unmatched: 4. The CDR3 sequence holds 15 residues, the cysteine and phenylalanine included. Solely the CDR3 DNA is kept, with 45 bases framed from the first base. Library creation used the immunoSEQ multiplex PCR assay. The authors' pipeline ran thus. A statistical classification framework was developed to diagnose cytomegalovirus status using the catalog of TCR beta chain sequences. TCRdb provides this immuneACCESS table in a form limited to in-frame rearrangements. Some clones are lacking; in checked studies, under half of them reflect an unresolved V gene, and why the rest are absent is not known. From that table come the V and J calls and clone size; the DNA was used to work out D and trimming. The sample contains about 120,000 clones, more than 75% of them found a single time. The ten largest make up roughly 6% of the sample.

Donors formed part of the validation cohort, which comprised some 120 subjects and was distinct from the first cohort of fewer than 750 subjects. On this clone itself: Its antigen has not been determined. Base-call qualities are not available, and no considerably larger clone is one nucleotide away.

The sequenced sample consisted of PBMCs. The rearranged chain carries TRBV4-1 and TRBJ2-5; 9 central nucleotides agree with TRBD1. This TCR was sampled from a woman between 18 and 29 years old in good health and CMV-seropositive. In nucleotide form, the sequence is TGCGCCAGCAGCCAGAAGACAGGGGGTCAAGAGACCCAGTACTTC. Its amino acids are CASSQKTGGQETQYF.